The clone carrying this T cell receptor beta chain was seen a single time. This sample was included in a study of T cell changes during pregnancy in multiple sclerosis. The repertoire was sequenced with immunoSEQ multiplex PCR; TCRdb's copy has only in-frame clones and lacks some. The sample lists about 38,000 clones; 75% to 95% were seen once. The V end was cut by 5 bases, the J end by 2 bases, with 15 bases between. The CDR3 consists of 15 residues. Germline V gene data show CDR1 as ENHRY and CDR2 as SYGVKD. The starting material was CD8+ T cells from peripheral blood mononuclear cells, obtained in the second trimester of pregnancy. The rearrangement links TRBV10-3 to TRBJ1-2, with D unresolved. The TCR sequence derives from a female donor with multiple sclerosis, enrolled in a pregnancy study. CDR3 DNA sequence: TGTGCCATCAGTAGTCCCGCGGATCCCAACTATGGCTACACCTTC. This translates into CAISSPADPNYGYTF.